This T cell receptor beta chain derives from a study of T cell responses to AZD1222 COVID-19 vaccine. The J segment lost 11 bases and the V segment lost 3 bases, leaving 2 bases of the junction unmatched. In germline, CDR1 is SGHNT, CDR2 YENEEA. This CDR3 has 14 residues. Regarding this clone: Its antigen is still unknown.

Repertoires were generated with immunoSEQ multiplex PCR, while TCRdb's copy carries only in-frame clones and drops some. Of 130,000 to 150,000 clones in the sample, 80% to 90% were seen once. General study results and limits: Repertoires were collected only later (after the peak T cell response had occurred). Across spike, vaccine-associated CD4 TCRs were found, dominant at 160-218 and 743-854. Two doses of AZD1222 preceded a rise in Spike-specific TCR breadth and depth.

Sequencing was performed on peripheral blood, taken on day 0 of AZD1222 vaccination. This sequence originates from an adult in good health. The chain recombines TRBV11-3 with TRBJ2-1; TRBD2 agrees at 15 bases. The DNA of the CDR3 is TGTGCCAGCAGCTTCGGGACTAGCGGGGGGAAGCAGTTCTTC. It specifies CASSFGTSGGKQFF.